Listed here are 9 T cell receptor beta chains from one sample, sequenced in a study of cytomegalovirus exposure and HLA in healthy donors (dated 2017 in TCRdb). Library generation was performed with the immunoSEQ multiplex PCR assay. Entries here come from immuneACCESS through TCRdb and include only in-frame sequences with V and J called. Some clones fail to appear in such tables; in the studies checked, an unresolved V gene covers under half of the shortfall, and the cause of the remainder is unknown. The sample table contains 150,000 to 200,000 clones; only one count was recorded for roughly 81% of them. The biggest ten clones account for 1% to 1.5% of the sample. The source material was PBMCs. Source of these receptors: a woman in her thirties in good health and CMV-seronegative.

This clone is a singleton in its sample. The V gene is TRBV2, the J gene TRBJ2-2, with 8 bases identical to TRBD1. In germline, CDR1 is SNHLY, CDR2 FYNNEI. V lost 6 bases, J lost 4 bases, and 7 bases stayed unmatched. CDR3 length equals 15 residues. CDR3 coding DNA: TGTGCCAGCAGGAGGACAGGGCCAAGCACCGGGGAGCTGTTTTTT. This sequence encodes CASRRTGPSTGELFF.

V and J are TRBV18 and TRBJ2-7, with TRBD2 matching 11 bases. Per germline, CDR1 KGHSH and CDR2 LQKENI. The CDR3 extends over 14 amino acids. V lost 3 bases and J lost 7; bases outside the gene matches: 5. Here the CDR3 DNA reads TGTGCCAGCTCACCGGCACTAGCGGGGGTAGAGCAGTACTTC. It encodes CASSPALAGVEQYF.

The gene calls are TRBV6-1 and TRBJ1-4; TRBD1 agrees at 7 bases. After removal of 8 bases from V and 3 bases from J, the junction contained 9 bases not matched to a gene. The CDR3 has 15 amino acids. The V gene's germline CDR1 is MNHNS and CDR2 SASEGT. The CDR3 bases are TGTGCCAGCCAGGGACAGTTGAGCTCTAATGAAAAACTGTTTTTT. Its translation: CASQGQLSSNEKLFF.

The V gene is TRBV2, the J gene TRBJ2-1; 7 bases map to TRBD1. V was clipped by 8 bases and J by 4 bases; unmatched bases: 2. The CDR3 contains 12 residues. The V gene's germline CDR1 is SNHLY and CDR2 FYNNEI. The CDR3 region has the DNA TGTGCCAGCGGGACAGAGTACAATGAGCAGTTCTTC. Translated: CASGTEYNEQFF.

This chain uses TRBV6-1 with TRBJ1-1; D unresolved. The CDR3 is 16 residues long. Per germline, CDR1 MNHNS and CDR2 SASEGT. With 1 base removed from V and 3 bases from J, the gap between germline ends came to 15 bases. DNA for the CDR3: TGTGCCAGCAGTGAAGAGCGGTGGGCCAGTGACACTGAAGCTTTCTTT. Translated, it gives CASSEERWASDTEAFF.

The count of this clone is one. The chain is built from TRBV6-1 and TRBJ2-3; D perhaps matches TRBD2 (6 bases). The CDR3 loop spans 17 amino acids. Trimming pared 2 bases from V and 1 base from J, leaving 16 bases between. Per the germline V gene, CDR1 is MNHNS and CDR2 is SASEGT. This chain's CDR3 is CASSERAGSIGTDTQYF. The CDR3 nucleotides read TGTGCCAGCAGTGAACGTGCGGGGTCTATAGGCACAGATACGCAGTATTTT.

V gene TRBV6-1 combines with J gene TRBJ2-7; 10 bases match TRBD2. The CDR3 runs 15 residues. V shed 2 bases, J shed 3 bases, and the junction held 4 bases outside the gene matches. Germline CDR1 MNHNS, CDR2 SASEGT. This CDR3 is CASSERTSGNYEQYF. CDR3 sequence (DNA): TGTGCCAGCAGTGAAAGAACTAGCGGGAACTACGAGCAGTACTTC.

The rearrangement joins TRBV28 to TRBJ1-5; 11 positions match TRBD1. J gave up 3 bases and V 6 bases, and 10 bases lay outside the gene matches. Germline V lookup: CDR1 MDHEN, CDR2 SYDVKM. CDR3 length: 17 residues. The CDR3 DNA reads TGTGCCAGCAGCCAGCCCGGGACAGGGGGTGCCAATCAGCCCCAGCATTTT. Translated, it gives CASSQPGTGGANQPQHF.

This chain links TRBV6-1 with TRBJ2-6; tentative D call: TRBD2 (6 bases). Trimming took 4 bases from V and 0 from J, leaving 13 bases between them. The CDR3 consists of 17 residues. Per the germline V gene, CDR1 is MNHNS and CDR2 is SASEGT. CDR3 sequence: CASSVGGGSSGANVLTF. CDR3 sequence (DNA): TGTGCCAGCAGTGTGGGGGGTGGGAGCTCTGGGGCCAACGTCCTGACTTTC.